This T cell receptor beta chain was documented in a study of CD8 T cells in ankylosing spondylitis. Findings of the study overall: In synovial fluid and blood from reactive arthritis, some motif variants were previously reported. With a CD8+ phenotype, disease-linked clones were relatively rare in peripheral blood. The authors reported significant enrichment of disease-linked clones in matched ankylosing spondylitis synovial fluid.

This clonotype was seen more than once but under ten times. Its antigen is unidentified. The authors made TCR beta libraries by quantitative 5'-RACE with molecular barcodes. One entry per CDR3 protein results from TCRdb running MiXCR on the 5' RACE reads. The sample comprises 150,000 or so distinct CDR3 sequences, 11% of which are singletons, and about 28% rests with the top ten. Between the trimmed V and J ends, which lost 3 bases and 6 bases, there was a span of 16 bases. This CDR3 has 15 residues. What was sequenced was blood, either unsorted or a sorted T cell fraction (not recorded which). The sequence derives from a male donor with ankylosing spondylitis or in good health (not recorded which). The rearrangement uses TRBV12-3 or TRBV12-4 and TRBJ2-3, with a possible D match to TRBD1 (5 bases). As DNA, the CDR3 is TGTGCCAGCAGTTTTGGGGCCAGCCGGCGGGATACGCAGTATTTT. Translated: CASSFGASRRDTQYF.